This TCR beta chain was observed in a study of blood T cell repertoires in COVID-19 (dated by TCRdb to between 2020 and 2021). Regarding the research as a whole: Collaborator samples came from the United States, Italy and Spain and covered acute and convalescent phases of COVID-19. Where HLA class I and class II types were available, the types were taken from metadata supplied by the sample provider, not from assay-based typing. Subjects who had been exposed to COVID-19, were actively infected with it, or had recovered from it provided the deeply sampled blood TCRbeta repertoires that made up the dataset. A freely available public database, intended as a resource for researchers studying the immune response to SARS-CoV-2, is where the repertoires were released. Samples were obtained from the ongoing ImmuneRACE study (first 160 participants) and from about 1,300 subjects provided by 6 global collaborators. Nearly every sample came with metadata listing a de-identified subject ID, COVID-19 status, age in years and sex. The prospective study material was composed of cDNA or gDNA derived from T cells, B-cell-depleted T cells, or PBMCs. Overall study results and their limits: The amount of clinical and demographic metadata varied by source and participant and was provided uncurated.

Collaborating institutions collected whole blood in K2EDTA tubes following their own protocols. For TCRbeta analysis, collaborator samples were shipped as frozen whole blood, as isolated PBMCs, or as DNA extracted from either sample type. TCRbeta CDR3 regions were amplified from genomic DNA using the immunoSEQ Assay, a bias-controlled multiplex PCR. Per the original workflow: The number of nucleated cells in each sample was estimated from the amplification of reference gene primers within the assay. To quantify the absolute abundance of each unique TCRbeta CDR3 rearrangement, sequence reads were collapsed and filtered. For each sample, productive Simpson clonality was calculated as the square root of Simpson's diversity index over productive rearrangements. The table comes from immuneACCESS by way of TCRdb, which keeps in-frame sequences with V and J called. Part of the clones is missing from these tables; in studies checked, under half for an unresolved V gene and the rest for unknown reasons. That table furnishes V, J and clone size, whereas the DNA furnished D and trimming. For this sample the table gives tens of thousands of clones, of which 75% to 90% were detected only once. Approximately 5.2% of the sample rests with the top ten.

To note about this clone: Its antigen target is currently unknown. Base qualities were left out, and no much larger clone turns up one base away.

The CDR3 has 18 amino acids, counting the end cysteine and phenylalanine. Just the 54-base CDR3 DNA is kept, in frame starting at base 1. Per the germline V gene, MRHNA is the CDR1 and SNTAGT is the CDR2. The germline V end is reduced by 0 bases and the J end by 6 bases; junction bases left unmatched: 10. The TCR originated in a woman over 75 with active COVID-19. The specimen was peripheral blood. The chain is made from TRBV6-4 and TRBJ1-4; the central 10 bases match TRBD1. This receptor has the CDR3 CASSDSKNAGQGDEKLFF. The nucleotide sequence reads TGTGCCAGCAGTGACTCGAAAAACGCAGGACAGGGGGATGAAAAACTGTTTTTT.